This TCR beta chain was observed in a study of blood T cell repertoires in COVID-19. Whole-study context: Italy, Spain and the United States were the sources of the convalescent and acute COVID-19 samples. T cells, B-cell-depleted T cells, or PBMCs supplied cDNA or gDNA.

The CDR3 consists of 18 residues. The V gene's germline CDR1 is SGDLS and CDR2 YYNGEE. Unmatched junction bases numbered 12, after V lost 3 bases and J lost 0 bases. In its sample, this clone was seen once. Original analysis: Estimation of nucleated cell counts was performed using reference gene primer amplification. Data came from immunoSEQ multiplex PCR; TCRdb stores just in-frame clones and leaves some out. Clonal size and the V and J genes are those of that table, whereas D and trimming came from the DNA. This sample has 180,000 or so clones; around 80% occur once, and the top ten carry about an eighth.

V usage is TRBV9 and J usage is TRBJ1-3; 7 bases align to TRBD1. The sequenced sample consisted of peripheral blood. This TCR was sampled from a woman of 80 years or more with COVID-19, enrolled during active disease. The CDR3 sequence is CASSAGFGRGSSGNTIYF. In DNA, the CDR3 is TGTGCCAGCAGCGCCGGGTTCGGCAGGGGGAGCTCTGGAAACACCATATATTTT.